The 30 T cell receptor beta chains below all came from one sample that was sequenced in a study of shared clonotypes between healthy human individuals. Using immunoSEQ multiplex PCR, the repertoire was profiled, and TCRdb retains in-frame clones only, with some absent. The table includes more than 2,000,000 clones, just over 90% detected once. Sequenced input: naive CD4+ T cells from PBMCs. Subset of the sample: CD45RA+ positively selected. The receptors were sampled from a man between 18 and 29 years old in good health. Some clones in this sample may be carry-over from other donors' samples.

J is TRBJ2-1 and V is TRBV7-6, with no clear D. Trimming took off 4 bases at V and 6 bases at J, with 16 bases between the two ends. The CDR3 is made up of 15 amino acids. Germline V CDR1 and CDR2: SGHVS, FNYEAQ. The CDR3 DNA reads TGTGCCAGCAGCTCCTTTTTTCCACCCCCCAATGAGCAGTTCTTC. Its translation: CASSSFFPPPNEQFF.

V is TRBV29-1 and J is TRBJ2-7, with D perhaps assigned TRBD1 or TRBD2 (5 bases each). The V end was cut by 5 bases, the J end by 5 bases, with 16 bases between. The CDR3 loop spans 13 amino acids. The germline V gene encodes CDR1 SQVTM and CDR2 ANQGSEA. The chain's CDR3 is CSVSGRGRDEQYF. CDR3 sequence (DNA): TGCAGCGTTAGCGGACGGGGCCGGGACGAGCAGTACTTC.

Only one count was recorded for this clone. J is TRBJ2-3 and V is TRBV7-3; TRBD2 matches 8 bases. V shed 7 bases, J shed 6 bases, and the junction held 9 bases outside the gene matches. Germline V gives CDR1 SGHTA, CDR2 FQGTGA. The CDR3 consists of 14 residues. The CDR3 DNA follows: TGTGCCAGCAAAAGTAGCGGGGCTTCCGATACGCAGTATTTT. Translation: CASKSSGASDTQYF.

The V gene is TRBV10-3, the J gene TRBJ2-1; D remains unclear. The CDR3 covers 15 residues. Germline V gene data show CDR1 as ENHRY and CDR2 as SYGVKD. V was clipped by 6 bases and J by 0 bases, with 12 bases between them. The CDR3 nucleotides read TGTGCCATCAGGGCTGGCACCGACTCCTACAATGAGCAGTTCTTC. Residues: CAIRAGTDSYNEQFF.

The genes are TRBV2 and TRBJ2-5; maybe TRBD2 (6 bases). The V gene's germline CDR1 is SNHLY and CDR2 FYNNEI. The CDR3 extends over 16 amino acids. Trimming cost V 5 bases and J 1 base, with 17 bases left between them. CDR3 DNA sequence: TGTGCCAGCAGTCTGATCTCCGTCGGGGGCCAAGAGACCCAGTACTTC. Protein: CASSLISVGGQETQYF.

The chain employs TRBV7-8 and TRBJ2-7; unclear D gene. This CDR3 spans 15 amino acids. Germline assignment: CDR1 SGHVS and CDR2 FQNEAQ. Trimming removed 1 base at V and 0 bases at J, with 10 bases between. DNA of the CDR3: TGTGCCAGCAGCTTAGGTGGAACAGACTCCTACGAGCAGTACTTC. Protein: CASSLGGTDSYEQYF.

The chain employs TRBV28 and TRBJ1-1, with 10 bases identical to TRBD1. Trimming took 5 bases from V and 4 from J; bases not matched to a gene: 7. This CDR3 contains 15 residues. CDR1 is MDHEN and CDR2 is SYDVKM in the germline V gene. DNA for the CDR3: TGTGCCAGCAGTCCTCCCGGGACAGGGGCCACTGAAGCTTTCTTT. Its translation is CASSPPGTGATEAFF. The full variable domain, in which reference TRBV28 and TRBJ1-1 provide the parts outside the CDR3, is DVKVTQSSRYLVKRTGEKVFLECVQDMDHENMFWYRQDPGLGLRLIYFSYDVKMKEKGDIPEGYSVSREKKERFSLILESASTNQTSMYLCASSPPGTGATEAFFGQGTRLTVV.

The V call is TRBV9, the J call TRBJ1-3; D is uncertain. Trimming shortened V by 4 bases and J by 4 bases, and 15 bases separated the two germline ends. CDR1 SGDLS and CDR2 YYNGEE come from the germline V gene. This CDR3 is 15 amino acids long. CDR3 nucleotides: TGTGCCAGCAGCCCCTTTGAGGGAATGGGAAACACCATATATTTT. Amino acids: CASSPFEGMGNTIYF.

The V and J genes are TRBV28 and TRBJ1-5, with a possible D match to TRBD1 (5 bases). This CDR3 is 19 amino acids long. Germline CDR1 reads MDHEN; CDR2 reads SYDVKM. V was cut by 6 bases and J by 4 bases, with 28 bases left in between. The CDR3 DNA reads TGTGCCAGCAGACCCGGGGGAGGGGAGGGGTGGACGGAAAATCAGCCCCAGCATTTT. Residues: CASRPGGGEGWTENQPQHF.

The V gene is TRBV6-1, the J gene TRBJ1-1; D might be TRBD1 (5 bases). CDR3 length: 15 residues. V lost 2 bases and J 3 bases, leaving 13 bases between the germline ends. The germline gives CDR1 MNHNS, CDR2 SASEGT. CDR3: CASSERATGYTEAFF. The CDR3 nucleotides read TGTGCCAGCAGTGAAAGGGCCACAGGCTACACTGAAGCTTTCTTT.

The chain has TRBV7-9 and TRBJ2-2, with a tentative D call TRBD1 (5 bases). Germline CDR1 and CDR2: SEHNR and FQNEAQ (reference sequence). The CDR3 runs to 15 residues. Trimming cost V 2 bases and J 4 bases, with 11 bases left between them. The CDR3 loop reads CASSLKRGGTGELFF. For the CDR3, the DNA is TGTGCCAGCAGCTTAAAAAGGGGTGGCACCGGGGAGCTGTTTTTT.

J is TRBJ1-3 and V is TRBV6-5, with D perhaps matching TRBD1 (5 bases). Germline-derived CDR1 and CDR2 are MNHEY and SVGAGI. Trimming took off 2 bases at V and 0 bases at J, with 8 bases between the two ends. This CDR3 contains 15 residues. CDR3 residues: CASSYQGHSGNTIYF. Here the CDR3 DNA reads TGTGCCAGCAGTTACCAGGGCCACTCTGGAAACACCATATATTTT.

J is TRBJ1-2 and V is TRBV10-1; D gene ambiguous. This CDR3 region has 14 residues. The germline V gene has CDR1 WNHNN and CDR2 SYGVQD (reference sequence). V was shortened by 7 bases and J by 4 bases, with 16 bases between the two germline ends. The CDR3 coding sequence is TGCGCCAGCACCCCGGGCAGGCTCATCTATGGCTACACCTTC. Translation gives CASTPGRLIYGYTF.

The chain is built from TRBV5-1 and TRBJ2-7; possible D gene TRBD2, 5 bases. Trimming took 0 bases from V and 9 from J, leaving 13 bases between them. Germline V lookup: CDR1 SGHRS, CDR2 YFSETQ. The CDR3 consists of 13 residues. CDR3 nucleotides: TGCGCCAGCAGCTTGGTTTCAGATGCGGGGCAGTACTTC. It translates to CASSLVSDAGQYF.

Points on this clone: A junction end diverges from the germline sequence, so it may reflect a read error. V and J are TRBV9 and TRBJ2-7; the match to TRBD1 covers 12 bases. CDR1 SGDLS and CDR2 YYNGEE come from the germline V gene. The CDR3 has 13 amino acids. CDR3 DNA: TGTGCCAGCAGCGACTGGGACAGGGGGCGCTTACACTTC. Its protein product is CASSDWDRGRLHF. Together with reference TRBV9 and TRBJ2-7, the CDR3 gives the full variable domain: DSGVTQTPKHLITATGQRVTLRCSPRSGDLSVYWYQQSLDQGLQFLIQYYNGEERAKGNILERFSAQQFPDLHSELNLSSLELGDSALYFCASSDWDRGRLHFGPGTRLTVT.

The chain recombines TRBV4-1 with TRBJ1-3; perhaps TRBD1 as D (6 bases). The CDR3 runs 16 residues. Between the trimmed V and J ends, which lost 0 bases and 2 bases, there was a span of 11 bases. Germline V CDR1 and CDR2: MGHRA, YSYEKL. In DNA, the CDR3 is TGCGCCAGCAGCCAAGATCCGGGGGCCGCTGGAAACACCATATATTTT. This translates into CASSQDPGAAGNTIYF.

The rearrangement joins TRBV14 to TRBJ2-2; no reliable D call. The CDR3 sequence is 13 residues long. The germline V gene has CDR1 SGHDN and CDR2 FVKESK. The V end lost 8 bases, the J end lost 5 bases, and 12 bases lay between the germline ends. CDR3 region: CASSPTSTGELFF. The CDR3 DNA reads as TGTGCCAGCTCCCCGACTTCTACCGGGGAGCTGTTTTTT. Together with reference TRBV14 and TRBJ2-2, the CDR3 gives the full variable domain: EAGVTQFPSHSVIEKGQTVTLRCDPISGHDNLYWYRRVMGKEIKFLLHFVKESKQDESGMPNNRFLAERTGGTYSTLKVQPAELEDSGVYFCASSPTSTGELFFGEGSRLTVL.

The rearrangement uses TRBV4-3 and TRBJ2-2, with 8 bases fitting TRBD1. This CDR3 region has 15 residues. Trimming at V came to 4 bases and at J to 0 bases, leaving 1 base not matched to a gene. Per germline, CDR1 LGHNA and CDR2 YSLEER. CDR3 residues: CASSPGGSNTGELFF. The CDR3 DNA reads as TGCGCCAGCAGCCCAGGGGGCTCGAACACCGGGGAGCTGTTTTTT.

Regarding this clone: The sample holds other DNA sequences that translate to the same CDR3. J is TRBJ2-5 and V is TRBV2; no clear D. Deletions cut 6 bases from V and 5 bases from J, with 7 bases between. The CDR3 extends over 11 amino acids. Looked up from germline, CDR1 is SNHLY and CDR2 is FYNNEI. CDR3 in DNA: TGTGCCAGCAGGAGGCAGGAGACCCAGTACTTC. Amino acids: CASRRQETQYF.

This clone was counted once. The chain recombines TRBV4-2 with TRBJ2-6; the match to TRBD1 covers 7 bases. The CDR3 runs 17 residues. From germline, CDR1 is LGHNA and CDR2 YNFKEQ. Trimming removed 1 base from V and 4 bases from J; junction bases left unmatched: 7. The DNA of the CDR3 is TGTGCCAGCAGCCAAGGGAATCCGGGACAGGGGGCCAACGTCCTGACTTTC. It yields the protein CASSQGNPGQGANVLTF.

The chain recombines TRBV28 with TRBJ1-1; unclear D gene. The germline V gene encodes CDR1 MDHEN and CDR2 SYDVKM. The germline V and J ends were trimmed by 3 bases and 6 bases, with 8 bases remaining between them. This CDR3 region has 12 residues. The DNA of the CDR3 is TGTGCCAGCAGTTTCAAACCAGCTGAAGCTTTCTTT. Translation: CASSFKPAEAFF.

The chain joins TRBV5-4 to TRBJ1-1; 9 positions match TRBD1. Germline loops: CDR1 SGHNT, CDR2 YYREEE (reference sequence). The CDR3 has 14 residues. Trimming took 6 bases from V and 6 from J; bases not matched to a gene: 9. The CDR3 spells CASNRDRDAAEAFF. Written as DNA, the CDR3 is TGTGCCAGCAACCGGGACAGGGACGCTGCTGAAGCTTTCTTT. The variable domain in full, completed from reference TRBV5-4 and TRBJ1-1, reads ETGVTQSPTHLIKTRGQQVTLRCSSQSGHNTVSWYQQALGQGPQFIFQYYREEENGRGNFPPRFSGLQFPNYSSELNVNALELDDSALYLCASNRDRDAAEAFFGQGTRLTVV.

In DNA, the CDR3 is TGCAGCGCCCCCTCGACGGGCGGTGATACGCAGTATTTT. This sequence encodes CSAPSTGGDTQYF. The gene calls are TRBV29-1 and TRBJ2-3; D not resolved. The V and J ends lost 7 bases and 6 bases respectively, with 17 bases between them. The germline gives CDR1 SQVTM, CDR2 ANQGSEA. This CDR3 is built from 13 residues.

This clone was observed once. The V gene is TRBV4-3, the J gene TRBJ2-1; D may be TRBD2 (5 bases). CDR1 and CDR2 (germline): LGHNA, YSLEER. The length of the CDR3 is 16 residues. The V and J ends lost 1 base and 9 bases respectively, with 19 bases between them. The CDR3, as DNA: TGCGCCAGCAGCCAAGTAGCGACCGAAGTGAATGGTGAGCAGTTCTTC. This sequence encodes CASSQVATEVNGEQFF.

The chain has TRBV6-8 and TRBJ2-5; D unclear. Germline CDR1 is MNHGY and CDR2 is SAAAGT. The CDR3 is 12 amino acids. The V and J ends lost 4 bases and 5 bases respectively, with 8 bases between them. The CDR3 DNA reads as TGTGCCAGCAGTTCCGCTGGGGAGACCCAGTACTTC. Protein: CASSSAGETQYF.

This chain connects TRBV11-2 to TRBJ2-3; perhaps TRBD2 as D (5 bases). Trimming removed 2 bases at V and 6 bases at J, with 12 bases between. Germline loops: CDR1 SGHAT, CDR2 FQNNGV. This CDR3 is built from 14 residues. This CDR3 reads CASSLIRGYDTQYF. The CDR3 bases are TGTGCCAGCAGCTTAATACGGGGATACGATACGCAGTATTTT.

This clone occurred once. CDR3 in amino acids: CATSGGSHYGYTF. The CDR3 nucleotides read TGTGCCACCAGCGGAGGAAGCCACTATGGCTACACCTTC. J is TRBJ1-2 and V is TRBV15; D remains unclear. V lost 5 bases, J lost 3 bases, and 10 bases lay in between. The CDR3 contains 13 residues. CDR1 is LNHNV and CDR2 is YYDKDF in the germline V gene (reference sequence). The whole variable domain, filled in from reference TRBV15 and TRBJ1-2, reads DAMVIQNPRYQVTQFGKPVTLSCSQTLNHNVMYWYQQKSSQAPKLLFHYYDKDFNNEADTPDNFQSRRPNTSFCFLDIRSPGLGDTAMYLCATSGGSHYGYTFGSGTRLTVV.

CDR3: CASSEPGGSGEKLFF. The CDR3 bases are TGTGCCAGCAGTGAACCTGGGGGCTCGGGTGAAAAACTGTTTTTT. The chain uses TRBV6-1 and TRBJ1-4; tentatively, D is TRBD1 (6 bases). The V end lost 2 bases, the J end lost 7 bases, and 14 bases lay between the germline ends. CDR1 and CDR2 from the germline V gene are MNHNS and SASEGT. CDR3 length equals 15 residues.

The chain uses TRBV2 and TRBJ1-2; 12 bases map to TRBD1. V was pared by 6 bases and J by 6 bases, with 2 bases of the junction left unmatched. From germline, CDR1 is SNHLY and CDR2 FYNNEI. The CDR3 covers 13 residues. The DNA of the CDR3 is TGTGCCAGCAGGGGACAGGGGGCGGATGGCTACACCTTC. Its protein is CASRGQGADGYTF.

This CDR3 is CASSQTAPRETQYF. The CDR3 DNA reads as TGCGCCAGCAGCCAAACCGCCCCGCGGGAGACCCAGTACTTC. The chain is built from TRBV5-1 and TRBJ2-5, with D unresolved. This CDR3 comprises 14 residues. Germline loops: CDR1 SGHRS, CDR2 YFSETQ. V gave up 4 bases and J gave up 5 bases, with 15 bases separating them.